A selection of T cell receptor beta chains follows, all from one sample in a study of blood T cells in healthy people across ages. From the 5' RACE reads, TCRdb called clonotypes with MiXCR, one entry per CDR3 protein. The sample records about 800,000 distinct CDR3 sequences, more than 20% being singletons. Another study also made use of these data, one on T cells of mothers and their children.

Sequenced sample: blood. These receptors all stem from a boy aged 5-17 years in good health. CDR3s include the opening cysteine and the closing phenylalanine or tryptophan. The order of the fields is D gene, J gene, V gene, clone size, CDR3 DNA, CDR3 protein. D genes are given only for firm matches. A clone size is listed for some rows: how often the clone was seen (once, few, many), or a class if it is expanded.

D gene: .
J gene: TRBJ1-1
V gene: TRBV20-1
clone size: .
CDR3 DNA: TGCAGTGGGGCCCCCGGGACGCCTAAGAACACTGAAGCTTTCTTT
CDR3 protein: CSGAPGTPKNTEAFF

D gene: .
J gene: TRBJ2-5
V gene: TRBV21-1
clone size: .
CDR3 DNA: TGTGCCAGCAGTCCCTGCCGGGACAGGGGGCTTCTCCCCCCCGGGGAGACCCAGTACTTC
CDR3 protein: CASSPCRDRGLLPPGETQYF

D gene: .
J gene: TRBJ2-7
V gene: TRBV20-1
clone size: many
CDR3 DNA: TGCAGTGCTAGAGACTACGAGCAGTACTTC
CDR3 protein: CSARDYEQYF

D gene: TRBD2
J gene: TRBJ2-1
V gene: TRBV9
clone size: .
CDR3 DNA: TGTGCCAGCAGCGTAGGGGGACCTAGCGGTGCTGAGCGGTTCTTC
CDR3 protein: CASSVGGPSGAERFF

D gene: .
J gene: TRBJ2-1
V gene: TRBV20-1
clone size: few
CDR3 DNA: TGCAGTGCTAGAGATGGTACTAGCCGGTCCTACAATGAGCAGTTCTTC
CDR3 protein: CSARDGTSRSYNEQFF

D gene: TRBD1
J gene: TRBJ2-7
V gene: TRBV4-3
clone size: few
CDR3 DNA: TGCGCCAGCAGCCAAGATTGGGGACAGGGGATCTACGAGCAGTACTTC
CDR3 protein: CASSQDWGQGIYEQYF

D gene: .
J gene: TRBJ2-1
V gene: TRBV28
clone size: few
CDR3 DNA: TGTGCCAGCAGCACCCATGAGCAGTTCTTC
CDR3 protein: CASSTHEQFF

D gene: .
J gene: TRBJ2-5
V gene: TRBV2
clone size: once
CDR3 DNA: TGTGCCAGCAAGGTACAGCACCAAGAGACCCAGTACTTC
CDR3 protein: CASKVQHQETQYF

D gene: .
J gene: TRBJ2-5
V gene: TRBV20-1
clone size: .
CDR3 DNA: TGCAGTGCTCCGCCGGACAGCCAAGAGACCCAGTACTTC
CDR3 protein: CSAPPDSQETQYF

D gene: .
J gene: TRBJ2-5
V gene: TRBV12-3/TRBV12-4
clone size: .
CDR3 DNA: TGTGCCAGCAGGCCCCCGGACAGAGGAGAGACCCAGTACTTC
CDR3 protein: CASRPPDRGETQYF

D gene: .
J gene: TRBJ2-1
V gene: TRBV18
clone size: .
CDR3 DNA: TGTGCCAGCTCACCTTTCCGGGACACCTACAATGAGCAGTTCTTC
CDR3 protein: CASSPFRDTYNEQFF

D gene: .
J gene: TRBJ2-5
V gene: TRBV20-1
clone size: few
CDR3 DNA: TGCAGTGCTGGATCTCTAGGGGAAGAGACCCAGTACTTC
CDR3 protein: CSAGSLGEETQYF

D gene: .
J gene: TRBJ2-1
V gene: TRBV20-1
clone size: .
CDR3 DNA: TGCAGTGCTAGCGGCTTCTCCAATGAGCAGTTCTTC
CDR3 protein: CSASGFSNEQFF

D gene: .
J gene: TRBJ2-7
V gene: TRBV18
clone size: .
CDR3 DNA: TGTGCCAGCTCAGCGACAGGCCCCTACGAGCAGTACTTC
CDR3 protein: CASSATGPYEQYF

D gene: .
J gene: TRBJ1-1
V gene: TRBV12-3/TRBV12-4
clone size: few
CDR3 DNA: TGTGCCAGCAGCCGGTCAGAGAACACTGAAGCTTTCTTT
CDR3 protein: CASSRSENTEAFF

D gene: TRBD1
J gene: TRBJ2-3
V gene: TRBV20-1
clone size: .
CDR3 DNA: TGCAGTGCCATGGACAGGGGGGATACGCAGTATTTT
CDR3 protein: CSAMDRGDTQYF

D gene: TRBD1
J gene: TRBJ2-4
V gene: TRBV7-2
clone size: few
CDR3 DNA: TGTGCCAGCAGCTTCCTGCCCGGAGCAGGGGGAGCCAAAAACATTCAGTACTTC
CDR3 protein: CASSFLPGAGGAKNIQYF

D gene: .
J gene: TRBJ2-5
V gene: TRBV9
clone size: once
CDR3 DNA: TGTGCCAGCAGCCCGCCGGGACTGATTGCGGAGACCCAGTACTTC
CDR3 protein: CASSPPGLIAETQYF

D gene: .
J gene: TRBJ2-3
V gene: TRBV19
clone size: .
CDR3 DNA: TGTGCCAGTAGCCAAATGAACACAGATCCGCAGTATTTT
CDR3 protein: CASSQMNTDPQYF

D gene: TRBD1
J gene: TRBJ2-7
V gene: TRBV7-9
clone size: .
CDR3 DNA: TGTGCCAGCAGCCGCTCGGACAGGGCCTACGAGCAGTACTTC
CDR3 protein: CASSRSDRAYEQYF

D gene: TRBD1
J gene: TRBJ1-1
V gene: TRBV20-1
clone size: few
CDR3 DNA: TGCAGTGCTAGAGATTCTTTTGGGGCAGGGGGCGGCGATGAAGCTTTCTTT
CDR3 protein: CSARDSFGAGGGDEAFF

D gene: .
J gene: TRBJ2-7
V gene: TRBV15
clone size: few
CDR3 DNA: TGTGCCACCAGCGCACTAAGGACAGCAGCCTACGAGCAGTACTTC
CDR3 protein: CATSALRTAAYEQYF

D gene: TRBD1
J gene: TRBJ2-7
V gene: TRBV4-2
clone size: few
CDR3 DNA: TGTGCCAGCAGCCAAGAGGAAGGACAGGCTACCTACGAGCAGTACTTC
CDR3 protein: CASSQEEGQATYEQYF

D gene: .
J gene: TRBJ2-7
V gene: TRBV29-1
clone size: few
CDR3 DNA: TGCAGCGTTGTAGGTAGGGAATTCCCCTACGAGCAGTACTTC
CDR3 protein: CSVVGREFPYEQYF

D gene: .
J gene: TRBJ2-7
V gene: TRBV4-3
clone size: few
CDR3 DNA: TGCGCCAGCAGCCAAGATGGGGGGGGCGCCTACGAGCAGTACTTC
CDR3 protein: CASSQDGGGAYEQYF

D gene: TRBD1
J gene: TRBJ2-1
V gene: TRBV4-1
clone size: .
CDR3 DNA: TGCGCCAGCAGCCTCGCCAAAACAGGGGGCCGAGAGCAGTTCTTC
CDR3 protein: CASSLAKTGGREQFF

D gene: .
J gene: TRBJ2-5
V gene: TRBV7-9
clone size: many
CDR3 DNA: TGTGCCAGCAGCCCCCGGGAGCTCGGAGAGACCCAGTACTTC
CDR3 protein: CASSPRELGETQYF

D gene: .
J gene: TRBJ2-1
V gene: TRBV16
clone size: .
CDR3 DNA: TGTGCCAGCAGCCAATCTGGCGGGATCGCCTACAATGAGCAGTTCTTC
CDR3 protein: CASSQSGGIAYNEQFF

D gene: .
J gene: TRBJ2-5
V gene: TRBV12-5
clone size: .
CDR3 DNA: TGTGCTAGTGGTTTGGAGGGTTCTACCCAGTACTTC
CDR3 protein: CASGLEGSTQYF

D gene: TRBD1
J gene: TRBJ1-2
V gene: TRBV18
clone size: few
CDR3 DNA: TGTGCCAGCTCACCCGACAGGGGGCAAGGCTACACCTTC
CDR3 protein: CASSPDRGQGYTF

D gene: .
J gene: TRBJ1-1
V gene: TRBV5-1
clone size: .
CDR3 DNA: TGCGCCAGTAAGGGAGGGGGCACTGAAGCTTTCTTT
CDR3 protein: CASKGGGTEAFF

D gene: .
J gene: TRBJ2-3
V gene: TRBV11-2
clone size: few
CDR3 DNA: TGTGCCAGCAGCTTAGGAGTCGGGGGACCCAGCACAGATACGCAGTATTTT
CDR3 protein: CASSLGVGGPSTDTQYF

D gene: TRBD1
J gene: TRBJ1-1
V gene: TRBV28
clone size: few
CDR3 DNA: TGTGCCAGCAGCTCACCCGCCGGGACAGGGGTTGAAGCTTTCTTT
CDR3 protein: CASSSPAGTGVEAFF

D gene: TRBD1
J gene: TRBJ1-2
V gene: TRBV18
clone size: .
CDR3 DNA: TGTGCCAGCTCACTCGACAGGGTGGAGTGGTACACCTTC
CDR3 protein: CASSLDRVEWYTF

D gene: TRBD2
J gene: TRBJ2-2
V gene: TRBV5-6
clone size: .
CDR3 DNA: TGTGCCAGCAGCTTGGAGCGAGCGGGGACCCGGGAGCTGTTTTTT
CDR3 protein: CASSLERAGTRELFF

D gene: .
J gene: TRBJ2-3
V gene: TRBV7-9
clone size: .
CDR3 DNA: TGTGCCAGCAGCTTAGGGGCTAGCCAGAGCACAGATACGCAGTATTTT
CDR3 protein: CASSLGASQSTDTQYF

D gene: TRBD2
J gene: TRBJ2-5
V gene: TRBV20-1
clone size: few
CDR3 DNA: TGCAGTGCTTTGACTAGCTGGGAGACCCAGTACTTC
CDR3 protein: CSALTSWETQYF

D gene: .
J gene: TRBJ2-5
V gene: TRBV6-2/TRBV6-3
clone size: many
CDR3 DNA: TGTGCCAGCAGTTACAAGATCCAGACAGCCAACCAAGAGACCCAGTACTTC
CDR3 protein: CASSYKIQTANQETQYF

D gene: .
J gene: TRBJ1-5
V gene: TRBV28
clone size: few
CDR3 DNA: TGTGCCAGCGGCGGGCAGCTCAAACAGCCCCAGCATTTT
CDR3 protein: CASGGQLKQPQHF

D gene: .
J gene: TRBJ1-1
V gene: TRBV6-5
clone size: .
CDR3 DNA: TGTGCCAGCAGTTACAAGGGGAACACTGAAGCTTTCTTT
CDR3 protein: CASSYKGNTEAFF

D gene: .
J gene: TRBJ2-1
V gene: TRBV6-5
clone size: .
CDR3 DNA: TGTGCCAGCAGTTACTATCAGGGCCAACAAAAGAGGGGGGTTGAGCAGTTCTTC
CDR3 protein: CASSYYQGQQKRGVEQFF

D gene: .
J gene: TRBJ2-2
V gene: TRBV29-1
clone size: .
CDR3 DNA: TGCAGCGTTGAGGGCCGCCAGAACACCGGGGAGCTGTTTTTT
CDR3 protein: CSVEGRQNTGELFF

D gene: TRBD1
J gene: TRBJ2-6
V gene: TRBV28
clone size: few
CDR3 DNA: TGTGCCAGTTTTAGCCCCGGGACAGGGGCTCAAGACCTGACTTTC
CDR3 protein: CASFSPGTGAQDLTF

D gene: TRBD2
J gene: TRBJ2-7
V gene: TRBV10-3
clone size: few
CDR3 DNA: TGTGCCATCAGTGAGACTAGCGGGGGGCTCTATACCTACGAGCAGTACTTC
CDR3 protein: CAISETSGGLYTYEQYF

D gene: .
J gene: TRBJ2-5
V gene: TRBV27
clone size: few
CDR3 DNA: TGTGCCAGCAGTTTACAGGCAGGGTATTTTGAGACCCAGTACTTC
CDR3 protein: CASSLQAGYFETQYF

D gene: .
J gene: TRBJ2-7
V gene: TRBV12-3/TRBV12-4
clone size: few
CDR3 DNA: TGTGCCAGCAGTAAGGACACTGCCTACGAGCAGTACTTC
CDR3 protein: CASSKDTAYEQYF

D gene: TRBD2
J gene: TRBJ2-1
V gene: TRBV20-1
clone size: few
CDR3 DNA: TGCAGTGCTAGAGCGGGGGGGAAACACACCTACAATGAGCAGTTCTTC
CDR3 protein: CSARAGGKHTYNEQFF

D gene: .
J gene: TRBJ2-7
V gene: TRBV7-3
clone size: .
CDR3 DNA: TGTGCCAGCAGCCAAAGGGGTGGGGGAGACTACGAGCAGTACTTC
CDR3 protein: CASSQRGGGDYEQYF

D gene: TRBD1
J gene: TRBJ2-6
V gene: TRBV4-1
clone size: few
CDR3 DNA: TGCGCCAGCAGCCAAGAGGACAGGGCTGGGGCCAACGTCCTGACTTTC
CDR3 protein: CASSQEDRAGANVLTF

D gene: .
J gene: TRBJ1-1
V gene: TRBV12-3/TRBV12-4
clone size: .
CDR3 DNA: TGTGCCAGCATCCAACAGGAGGGGAACACTGAAGCTTTCTTT
CDR3 protein: CASIQQEGNTEAFF

D gene: .
J gene: TRBJ1-1
V gene: TRBV29-1
clone size: many
CDR3 DNA: TGCAGCGCGCTGAACACTGAAGCTTTCTTT
CDR3 protein: CSALNTEAFF

D gene: .
J gene: TRBJ2-7
V gene: TRBV7-2
clone size: .
CDR3 DNA: TGTGCCAGCAGCATTATGGGGGCAGCCTCTTGGAACGAGCAGTACTTC
CDR3 protein: CASSIMGAASWNEQYF

D gene: .
J gene: TRBJ2-7
V gene: TRBV7-2
clone size: few
CDR3 DNA: TGTGCCAGCAGCCCCCCTGGCAGGGAGTTCTACGAGCAGTACTTC
CDR3 protein: CASSPPGREFYEQYF

D gene: TRBD1
J gene: TRBJ2-7
V gene: TRBV2
clone size: .
CDR3 DNA: TGTGCCAGCAGGGACAGGGAAGGAGGCGAGCAGTACTTC
CDR3 protein: CASRDREGGEQYF

D gene: .
J gene: TRBJ2-5
V gene: TRBV28
clone size: .
CDR3 DNA: TGTGCCAGCAGTCTAAAGGGACAAGTGGAGTACTTC
CDR3 protein: CASSLKGQVEYF

D gene: .
J gene: TRBJ2-6
V gene: TRBV20-1
clone size: .
CDR3 DNA: TGCAGTGCTAGAGATGGCATCTCTGGGGCCAACGTCCTGACTTTC
CDR3 protein: CSARDGISGANVLTF